The 28 T cell receptor beta chains below come from one sample, sequenced in a study of T cells expressing NK-cell markers. No DNA is given; TCRdb re-called the 5' RACE reads and lists each CDR3 protein once. The sample yields about 550,000 distinct CDR3 sequences, of which the top ten take up about 3.6%. Sequencing input: blood T cells: a sorted CD56 or NKG2C T cell subset, CD4+ or CD8+ T cells, or bulk PBMC T cells (not recorded which). The receptors were gathered from a man in his late teens or twenties in good health.

The chain couples TRBV29-1 to TRBJ2-1. CDR3 length: 14 residues. The germline CDR1 and CDR2 sequences are SQVTM and ANQGSEA. The CDR3 loop is CSVESEASYNEQFF.

The chain joins TRBV29-1 to TRBJ1-2. The germline CDR1 and CDR2 sequences are SQVTM and ANQGSEA. This CDR3 has 13 amino acids. This CDR3 is CSVLTTDYYGYTF.

This rearrangement joins TRBV12-3 or TRBV12-4 to TRBJ1-2. This CDR3 is 12 amino acids long. The CDR3 loop reads CASSQDRYGYTF.

The rearrangement links TRBV20-1 to TRBJ2-3; no DNA is available, so the TRBD2 call from TCRdb remains unchecked. CDR1 is DFQATT, CDR2 SNEGSKA, per germline (reference sequence). The CDR3 extends over 16 amino acids. The CDR3 loop reads CSARLSGSRITDTQYF.

The rearrangement joins TRBV24-1 to TRBJ2-1; the D call from TCRdb, TRBD1, cannot be confirmed without DNA. Germline CDR1 KGHDR, CDR2 SFDVKD. The CDR3 is 13 residues long. CDR3 region: CATSVRESNEQFF.

The CDR3 sequence is CASSLGASGLHTGELFF. The chain is built from TRBV7-2 and TRBJ2-2; TCRdb outputs TRBD2, but without DNA this stays unchecked. Germline CDR1 SGHTA, CDR2 FQGNSA. This CDR3 has 17 amino acids.

The genes are TRBV5-1 and TRBJ2-3; TCRdb indicates TRBD1, and absent DNA this call remains unverified. Germline V gene sequence: CDR1 SGHRS, CDR2 YFSETQ. The CDR3 is 15 amino acids. This CDR3 reads CASSLEGQSPDTQYF. The complete variable domain, with remaining parts taken from reference TRBV5-1 and TRBJ2-3, reads KAGVTQTPRYLIKTRGQQVTLSCSPISGHRSVSWYQQTPGQGLQFLFEYFSETQRNKGNFPGRFSGRQFSNSRSEMNVSTLELGDSALYLCASSLEGQSPDTQYFGPGTRLTVL.

The rearrangement joins TRBV20-1 to TRBJ2-2; as DNA is missing, the TRBD2 call by TCRdb cannot be tested. Germline V gene lookup returns CDR1 DFQATT and CDR2 SNEGSKA (reference sequence). The CDR3 covers 13 residues. The CDR3 here is CSARQGGTGELFF.

This chain joins TRBV12-3 or TRBV12-4 and TRBJ2-3. This CDR3 is built from 13 residues. The CDR3 spells CASSLGPDRTQYF.

The gene calls are TRBV7-2 and TRBJ2-7; as DNA is missing, the TRBD1 call by TCRdb cannot be tested. The germline V gene encodes CDR1 SGHTA and CDR2 FQGNSA. This CDR3 region has 14 residues. This CDR3 is CASTPGGSGYEQYF.

The chain links TRBV20-1 to TRBJ1-3; there is no DNA to check the TCRdb D call of TRBD1. Per the germline V gene, CDR1 is DFQATT and CDR2 is SNEGSKA (reference sequence). The CDR3 extends over 15 amino acids. This chain's CDR3 is CSASVGRGLGNTIYF.

The V and J genes are TRBV29-1 and TRBJ2-2; TCRdb proposes TRBD1, but this gene call is untestable without DNA. The germline V gene encodes CDR1 SQVTM and CDR2 ANQGSEA. The CDR3 has 11 amino acids. Here the CDR3 reads CSVRGSGELFF.

The chain carries TRBV10-3 and TRBJ2-3. This CDR3 is 12 amino acids long. In germline, CDR1 is ENHRY, CDR2 SYGVKD. The CDR3 is CAISVYTDTQYF.

V and J are TRBV7-8 and TRBJ2-7; the TCRdb call, TRBD1, lacks DNA for checking. The CDR3 sequence is 12 residues long. Germline lookup yields CDR1 SGHVS and CDR2 FQNEAQ. The CDR3 sequence is CASSDQGFEQYF.

The rearrangement uses TRBV12-3 or TRBV12-4 and TRBJ2-1; the TCRdb call, TRBD1, lacks DNA for checking. The CDR3 spans 15 residues. CDR3 sequence reads: CASGGEGQGIGEQFF.

This rearrangement joins TRBV20-1 to TRBJ2-5; the TCRdb D gene call, TRBD1, has no DNA to confirm it. This CDR3 region has 13 residues. The germline CDR1 and CDR2 sequences are DFQATT and SNEGSKA (reference sequence). The CDR3: CSAGGGGKETQYF.

This chain uses TRBV7-2 with TRBJ1-2. CDR3 length: 15 amino acids. Germline V gene sequence: CDR1 SGHTA, CDR2 FQGNSA. The CDR3 is CASSLQSHTAYGYTF.

This rearrangement joins TRBV20-1 to TRBJ2-3; TCRdb's assignment of TRBD1 cannot be checked, as there is no DNA. CDR1 DFQATT and CDR2 SNEGSKA come from the germline V gene (reference sequence). This CDR3 region has 15 residues. The CDR3 loop reads CSASRRGGSTDTQYF.

This rearrangement joins TRBV12-3 or TRBV12-4 to TRBJ2-2; the TRBD2 assignment by TCRdb is unverifiable without DNA. CDR3 size: 16 residues. CDR3 amino acids: CASIIGAGGGPGELFF.

This chain links TRBV24-1 with TRBJ2-2; without DNA, the TCRdb call of TRBD2 cannot be checked. The germline CDR1 and CDR2 sequences are KGHDR and SFDVKD. CDR3 length equals 18 residues. The CDR3 sequence is CATSDPDWREGLTGELFF.

This chain joins TRBV24-1 and TRBJ2-7; TCRdb picks TRBD1, but there is no DNA to check that call. This CDR3 is built from 15 residues. Germline-derived CDR1 and CDR2 are KGHDR and SFDVKD. The CDR3 loop reads CATSDRRDGNYEQYF.

CDR3 loop: CATQTGTTSYNEQFF. The V call is TRBV15, the J call TRBJ2-1; absent DNA, TCRdb's TRBD2 call cannot be checked. The length of the CDR3 is 15 residues. CDR1 and CDR2 from the germline V gene are LNHNV and YYDKDF (reference sequence).

The CDR3: CATMANRQSNQPQHF. The rearrangement links TRBV15 to TRBJ1-5; TCRdb's D call of TRBD1 is untestable without DNA. From germline, CDR1 is LNHNV and CDR2 YYDKDF (reference sequence). The CDR3 length is 15 residues.

The CDR3 spells CASSLAGRGNTEAFF. The rearrangement joins TRBV5-1 to TRBJ1-1. The CDR3 runs to 15 residues. CDR1 is SGHRS and CDR2 is YFSETQ in the germline V gene.

The chain has TRBV20-1 and TRBJ2-4; TCRdb names TRBD2, which stays unverified in the absence of DNA. The length of the CDR3 is 17 residues. CDR1 DFQATT and CDR2 SNEGSKA come from the germline V gene (reference sequence). This CDR3 is CSARGLAGPLAKNIQYF.

The chain employs TRBV7-9 and TRBJ2-5. CDR1 and CDR2 (germline): SEHNR, FQNEAQ (reference sequence). The CDR3 is 14 residues long. CDR3 in amino acids: CASSFKDVGETQYF.

V is TRBV6-5 and J is TRBJ1-1; TCRdb proposes TRBD1, but this gene call is untestable without DNA. Germline-derived CDR1 and CDR2 are MNHEY and SVGAGI. The CDR3 extends over 16 amino acids. This CDR3 reads CASSSLWQGSSTEAFF.

The CDR3 is CASSGELYGYTF. The V and J genes are TRBV10-2 and TRBJ1-2. Germline V CDR1 and CDR2: WSHSY, SAAADI. The CDR3 has 12 residues.